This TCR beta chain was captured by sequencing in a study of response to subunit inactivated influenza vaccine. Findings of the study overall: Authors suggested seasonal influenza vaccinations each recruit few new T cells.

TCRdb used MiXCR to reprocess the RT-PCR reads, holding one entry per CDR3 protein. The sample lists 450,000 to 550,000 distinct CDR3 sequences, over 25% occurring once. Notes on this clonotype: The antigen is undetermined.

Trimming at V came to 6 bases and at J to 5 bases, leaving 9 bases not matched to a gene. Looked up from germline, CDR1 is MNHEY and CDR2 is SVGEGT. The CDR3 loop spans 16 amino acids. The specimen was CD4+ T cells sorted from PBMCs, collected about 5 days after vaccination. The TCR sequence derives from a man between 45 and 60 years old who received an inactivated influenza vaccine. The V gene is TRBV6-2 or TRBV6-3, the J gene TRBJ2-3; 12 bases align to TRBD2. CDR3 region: CASRPRLAGAKDTQYF. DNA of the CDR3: TGTGCCAGCAGACCAAGACTAGCGGGGGCGAAAGATACGCAGTATTTT.